This T cell receptor beta chain appears in the sequencing data of a study of blood T cell repertoires in COVID-19. The overall study: The samples span acute and convalescent COVID-19 from the United States, Italy and Spain. The cDNA or gDNA used as material had been derived from T cells, B-cell-depleted T cells, or PBMCs.

As processed by the authors: From reference gene primer amplification, estimates of nucleated cell counts were derived. Repertoires were generated with immunoSEQ multiplex PCR, while TCRdb's copy carries only in-frame clones and drops some. Clone size and V and J calls were adopted from that table, with D and trimming inferred from the DNA. The sample records some 120,000 clones, roughly four fifths being singletons. The sequenced sample consisted of peripheral blood. The clonotype was recovered from a human donor in a cohort sampled during active COVID-19.

The CDR3 DNA reads TGTGCCAGCAGCTCCACAGGGGGCGATATCTATGGCTACACCTTC. Its translation: CASSSTGGDIYGYTF. The chain couples TRBV2 to TRBJ1-2; 9 bases match TRBD1. Germline V CDR1 and CDR2: SNHLY, FYNNEI. The CDR3 has 15 amino acids. J gave up 4 bases and V 6 bases, and 9 bases lay outside the gene matches.